This T cell receptor beta chain was recovered during a study of human T cells and chemical hapten exposure. Individual cDNA molecules (in the library) carried attached unique molecular identifiers. MiXCR was run by TCRdb on the reads, yielding one entry per CDR3 protein. The sample has about 730 distinct CDR3 sequences; 64% are singletons. Noted treatment: therapeutic diphenylcyclopropenone sensitization with weekly scalp DPC. The V gene lost 6 bases and the J gene lost 4 bases, with 13 bases spanning the gap. Looked up from germline, CDR1 is MDHEN and CDR2 is SYDVKM. CDR3 length equals 15 residues. Sequences were derived from whole blood, sampled before DPC sensitization or 2, 6, or about 24 weeks after (not recorded which). The sequence came from an adult with alopecia areata. Some clones in this sample may be carry-over from other donors' samples. This table probably holds off-target reads from a library built for another chain. The chain joins TRBV28 to TRBJ2-6; D is perhaps TRBD1 (6 bases). CDR3 loop: CASSTGISGANVLTF. CDR3 coding DNA: TGTGCCAGCAGCACAGGGATCTCCGGGGCCAACGTCCTGACTTTC.